Listed here are 5 T cell receptor beta chains from one sample, sequenced in a study of blood T cell repertoires in COVID-19. Clones were read by immunoSEQ multiplex PCR, and TCRdb kept only the in-frame ones, dropping some. The top ten clones hold over 12% of a sample with 30,000 to 40,000 clones, around 87% of them seen once. The specimen was peripheral blood. The receptors were sampled from a man between 60 and 75 years old with active COVID-19.

The rearrangement joins TRBV7-8 to TRBJ1-6; TRBD1 matches 7 bases. This CDR3 is built from 17 residues. The V gene's germline CDR1 is SGHVS and CDR2 FQNEAQ. Germline trimming cut 5 bases from V and 1 base from J; bases unmatched to any gene: 8. The CDR3 DNA follows: TGTGCCAGCAGCCTTACACAGGGGATTTCCTATAATTCACCCCTCCACTTT. Translated: CASSLTQGISYNSPLHF.

The J gene is TRBJ1-1, the V gene TRBV7-2; D might be TRBD1 (5 bases). V gave up 4 bases and J gave up 0 bases, with 6 bases separating them. Germline V gene sequence: CDR1 SGHTA, CDR2 FQGNSA. The length of the CDR3 is 13 residues. The CDR3 here is CASSSTVNTEAFF. Here the CDR3 DNA reads TGTGCCAGCAGCTCGACAGTGAACACTGAAGCTTTCTTT.

The chain has TRBV7-2 and TRBJ1-2; D gene unclear. CDR1 is SGHTA and CDR2 is FQGNSA in the germline V gene. The CDR3 extends over 13 amino acids. The germline V and J ends were trimmed by 0 bases and 8 bases, with 10 bases remaining between them. The CDR3 here is CASSLAGSGGYTF. CDR3 sequence (DNA): TGTGCCAGCAGCTTAGCTGGGAGCGGGGGCTACACCTTC.

This clone was recorded once. The V and J genes are TRBV27 and TRBJ2-7; D uncertain. Germline V gives CDR1 MNHEY, CDR2 SMNVEV (reference sequence). The CDR3 has 14 residues. V shed 6 bases and J shed 2 bases, with 14 bases lying between them. CDR3 loop: CASRSEGGPYEQYF. The CDR3 DNA follows: TGTGCCAGCAGATCAGAAGGCGGCCCCTACGAGCAGTACTTC.

This sequence joins TRBV5-6 and TRBJ1-1, with 9 positions matching TRBD1. CDR3 length: 15 residues. The V gene's germline CDR1 is SGHDT and CDR2 YYEEEE. V gave up 4 bases and J gave up 5 bases; unmatched junction bases: 9. CDR3 residues: CASSPTGGRRTEAFF. CDR3 nucleotides: TGTGCCAGCAGCCCAACAGGGGGCAGAAGGACTGAAGCTTTCTTT.